This T cell receptor beta chain derives from a study of CD8 T cells in ankylosing spondylitis. Study observations and caveats: In reactive arthritis synovial fluid and blood, some motif variants had been reported before. Ankylosing spondylitis blood seemed to carry a telltale TCR beta motif made of several highly homologous variants.

Researchers built TCR beta libraries using quantitative 5'-RACE with molecular barcodes. TCRdb recomputed calls from the 5' RACE reads with MiXCR, one row per CDR3 protein. The profile shows more than 650,000 distinct CDR3 sequences, roughly 12% of them singletons. This clonotype showed up just a few times. Its antigen is as yet unknown. V gave up 0 bases and J gave up 2 bases, with 19 bases separating them. The CDR3 is 18 residues long. Germline loops: CDR1 DFQATT, CDR2 SNEGSKA (reference sequence). This sequence was found in a male donor with ankylosing spondylitis. The chain recombines TRBV20-1 with TRBJ1-4; tentative D call: TRBD1 (5 bases). What was sequenced was blood, either unsorted or a sorted T cell fraction (not recorded which). CDR3 nucleotide sequence: TGCAGTGCTAGAGATCCCCAGGGATCCGCGGGGACTAATGAAAAACTGTTTTTT. As protein: CSARDPQGSAGTNEKLFF.